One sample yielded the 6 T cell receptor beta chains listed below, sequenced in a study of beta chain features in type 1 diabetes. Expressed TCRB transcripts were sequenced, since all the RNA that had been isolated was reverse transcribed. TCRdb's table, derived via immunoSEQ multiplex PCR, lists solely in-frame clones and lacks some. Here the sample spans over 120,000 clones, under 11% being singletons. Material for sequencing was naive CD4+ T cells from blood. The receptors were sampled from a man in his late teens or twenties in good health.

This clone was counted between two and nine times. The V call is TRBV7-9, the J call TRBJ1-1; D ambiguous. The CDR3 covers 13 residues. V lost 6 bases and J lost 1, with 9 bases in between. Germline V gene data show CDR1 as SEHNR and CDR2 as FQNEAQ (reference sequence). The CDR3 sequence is CASRIRENTEAFF. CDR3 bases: TGTGCCAGCAGGATCCGGGAGAACACTGAAGCTTTCTTT. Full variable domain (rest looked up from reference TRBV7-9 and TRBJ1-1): DTGVSQNPRHKITKRGQNVTFRCDPISEHNRLYWYRQTLGQGPEFLTYFQNEAQLEKSRLLSDRFSAERPKGSFSTLEIQRTEQGDSAMYLCASRIRENTEAFFGQGTRLTVV.

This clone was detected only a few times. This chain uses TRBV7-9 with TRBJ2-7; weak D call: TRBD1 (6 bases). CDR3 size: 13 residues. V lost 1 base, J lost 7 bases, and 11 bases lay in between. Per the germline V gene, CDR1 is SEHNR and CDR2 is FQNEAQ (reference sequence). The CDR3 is CASSLEGGREQYF. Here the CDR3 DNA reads TGTGCCAGCAGCTTAGAAGGGGGTCGAGAGCAGTACTTC.

The DNA for the CDR3 is TGTGCCAGCAGTGCTATGCCCGGGACAGCAAATTCACCCCTCCACTTT. Encoded protein: CASSAMPGTANSPLHF. The chain has TRBV25-1 and TRBJ1-6, with TRBD1 identical over 7 bases. The J segment lost 7 bases and the V segment lost 4 bases, leaving 10 bases of the junction unmatched. CDR3 length: 16 amino acids. CDR1 and CDR2 from the germline V gene are MGHDK and SYGVNS.

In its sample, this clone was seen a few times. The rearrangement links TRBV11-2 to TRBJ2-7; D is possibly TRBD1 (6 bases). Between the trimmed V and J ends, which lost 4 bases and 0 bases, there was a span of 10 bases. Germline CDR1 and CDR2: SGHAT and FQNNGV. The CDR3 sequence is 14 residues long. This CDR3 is CASSSGHNSYEQYF. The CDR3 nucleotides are TGTGCCAGCAGCTCGGGACACAACTCCTACGAGCAGTACTTC.

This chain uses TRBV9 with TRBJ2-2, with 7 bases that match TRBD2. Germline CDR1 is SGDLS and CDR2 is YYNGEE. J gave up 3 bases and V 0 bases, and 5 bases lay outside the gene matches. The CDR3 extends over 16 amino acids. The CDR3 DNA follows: TGTGCCAGCAGCGTAGGTCTAGCGGCTGACACCGGGGAGCTGTTTTTT. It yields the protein CASSVGLAADTGELFF.

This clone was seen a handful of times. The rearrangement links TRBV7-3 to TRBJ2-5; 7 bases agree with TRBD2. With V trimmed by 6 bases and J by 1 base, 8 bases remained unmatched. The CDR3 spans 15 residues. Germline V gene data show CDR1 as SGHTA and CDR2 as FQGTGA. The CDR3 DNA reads TGTGCCAGCAGTCCACAGGCTAGCGGCCAAGAGACCCAGTACTTC. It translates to CASSPQASGQETQYF.